Below, 13 T cell receptor beta chains from the same sample are listed, as sequenced in a study of yellow fever vaccine responses in identical twins. TCRdb used MiXCR to reprocess the RT-PCR reads, holding one entry per CDR3 protein. The sample yields about 7,200 distinct CDR3 sequences, approximately 86% seen once. The sequenced sample was T cells from blood (PBMCs), unsorted or a sorted subset (not recorded which), obtained before or after yellow fever vaccination (not recorded which). The receptors come from a woman aged 18-29 years who received the yellow fever vaccine.

This sequence joins TRBV7-9 and TRBJ1-4; no definite D call. CDR3 length: 15 residues. From germline, CDR1 is SEHNR and CDR2 FQNEAQ (reference sequence). The V end was cut by 1 base, the J end by 5 bases, with 11 bases between. The chain's CDR3 is CASSLVGVSNEKLFF. Written as DNA, the CDR3 is TGTGCCAGCAGCTTAGTCGGAGTTTCGAATGAAAAACTGTTTTTT.

V usage is TRBV29-1 and J usage is TRBJ2-7; TRBD1 aligns across 7 bases. In germline, CDR1 is SQVTM, CDR2 ANQGSEA. This CDR3 is 12 amino acids long. J was trimmed by 4 bases and V by 5 bases; bases with no gene match: 5. The DNA of the CDR3 is TGCAGCGTTCGACAGGGTGGGTACGAGCAGTACTTC. Translation: CSVRQGGYEQYF.

The table lists this clonotype with a count of one. The J gene is TRBJ2-5, the V gene TRBV11-2; D could derive from TRBD1 or TRBD2 (5 bases each). V was clipped by 2 bases and J by 5 bases, with 12 bases between them. This CDR3 spans 14 amino acids. Germline V gene lookup returns CDR1 SGHAT and CDR2 FQNNGV. DNA for the CDR3: TGTGCCAGCAGCTTAACGGGGCTTGGCGAGACCCAGTACTTC. Translation gives CASSLTGLGETQYF.

The V gene is TRBV15, the J gene TRBJ1-5, with D perhaps TRBD1 (6 bases). The CDR3 spans 17 residues. V shed 0 bases and J shed 1 base, with 13 bases lying between them. Germline CDR1 LNHNV, CDR2 YYDKDF (reference sequence). In DNA, the CDR3 is TGTGCCACCAGCAGAGATAGGGGGGGTGTCAGCAATCAGCCCCAGCATTTT. Amino acid sequence: CATSRDRGGVSNQPQHF.

The rearrangement links TRBV20-1 to TRBJ1-1; D unclear. This CDR3 has 12 amino acids. V dropped 3 bases and J dropped 8 bases, with 13 bases sitting between them. In germline, CDR1 is DFQATT, CDR2 SNEGSKA (reference sequence). CDR3 in DNA: TGCAGTGCTAGTTCGAACCGGATCGAAGCTTTCTTT. Encoded protein: CSASSNRIEAFF.

The CDR3 here is CASSQVDMGLATYNEQFF. In DNA, the CDR3 is TGCGCCAGCAGCCAAGTAGATATGGGGCTAGCGACCTACAATGAGCAGTTCTTC. V gene TRBV4-1 combines with J gene TRBJ2-1; tentative D call: TRBD2 (6 bases). Germline V lookup: CDR1 MGHRA, CDR2 YSYEKL. V was clipped by 1 base and J by 2 bases, with 18 bases between them. The CDR3 spans 18 residues.

The count of this clonotype is one. The chain joins TRBV11-2 to TRBJ2-1, with 10 bases fitting TRBD2. This CDR3 is built from 15 residues. V shed 3 bases, J shed 3 bases, and the junction held 2 bases outside the gene matches. CDR1 is SGHAT, CDR2 FQNNGV, per germline. The CDR3 coding sequence is TGTGCCAGCAGCTTCGGACTAGCGGACTACAATGAGCAGTTCTTC. This encodes CASSFGLADYNEQFF. Based on the CDR3 plus reference TRBV11-2 and TRBJ2-1, the full variable domain is EAGVAQSPRYKIIEKRQSVAFWCNPISGHATLYWYQQILGQGPKLLIQFQNNGVVDDSQLPKDRFSAERLKGVDSTLKIQPAKLEDSAVYLCASSFGLADYNEQFFGPGTRLTVL.

The chain carries TRBV11-3 and TRBJ2-1, with 7 bases aligning to TRBD1. V shed 6 bases, J shed 5 bases, and the junction held 10 bases outside the gene matches. CDR1 is SGHNT and CDR2 is YENEEA in the germline V gene. The CDR3 spans 15 residues. The CDR3 spells CASRPTGTVNNEQFF. The DNA of the CDR3 is TGTGCCAGCAGGCCGACCGGGACAGTCAACAATGAGCAGTTCTTC.

V and J are TRBV11-2 and TRBJ2-5; the match to TRBD2 covers 8 bases. The CDR3 contains 16 residues. Germline CDR1 SGHAT, CDR2 FQNNGV. J lost 1 base, V lost 0 bases, and 4 bases had no gene match. CDR3 in DNA: TGTGCCAGCAGCTTAGAGCGGGGGGACCCCCAAGAGACCCAGTACTTC. Amino acid sequence: CASSLERGDPQETQYF.

The chain recombines TRBV2 with TRBJ1-1; the D gene is possibly TRBD1 (5 bases). The germline V and J ends were trimmed by 6 bases and 6 bases, with 11 bases remaining between them. The germline V gene encodes CDR1 SNHLY and CDR2 FYNNEI. The CDR3 has 12 amino acids. The CDR3 DNA follows: TGTGCCAGCAGCGGCCAGGGCTCTGAAGCTTTCTTT. It yields the protein CASSGQGSEAFF.

The V call is TRBV18, the J call TRBJ2-5, with TRBD1 identical over 9 bases. The CDR3 is 14 amino acids. CDR1 KGHSH and CDR2 LQKENI come from the germline V gene. The J segment lost 2 bases and the V segment lost 3 bases, leaving 1 base of the junction unmatched. The CDR3 DNA reads as TGTGCCAGCTCACCGACAGGGGGACAAGAGACCCAGTACTTC. Amino acid sequence: CASSPTGGQETQYF. Supplemented by reference TRBV18 and TRBJ2-5, the full variable domain reads NAGVMQNPRHLVRRRGQEARLRCSPMKGHSHVYWYRQLPEEGLKFMVYLQKENIIDESGMPKERFSAEFPKEGPSILRIQQVVRGDSAAYFCASSPTGGQETQYFGPGTRLLVL.

The chain combines TRBV11-1 with TRBJ2-5, with unresolved D. Germline lookup yields CDR1 SGHAT and CDR2 FQDESV (reference sequence). This CDR3 is 11 amino acids long. V was shortened by 1 base and J by 5 bases, with 2 bases between the two germline ends. CDR3 sequence reads: CASSLDETQYF. In DNA, the CDR3 is TGTGCCAGCAGCTTAGACGAGACCCAGTACTTC.

CDR3 loop: CASSFMTRQGSFYEQYF. In DNA form, the CDR3 reads TGTGCCAGCAGCTTTATGACTCGACAGGGGAGCTTCTACGAGCAGTACTTC. The V call is TRBV13, the J call TRBJ2-7; 8 bases align to TRBD1. The V gene end was trimmed by 3 bases and the J gene end by 3 bases; junction bases not matched to a gene: 13. The CDR3 has 17 residues. The germline V gene encodes CDR1 PRHDT and CDR2 FYEKMQ (reference sequence).